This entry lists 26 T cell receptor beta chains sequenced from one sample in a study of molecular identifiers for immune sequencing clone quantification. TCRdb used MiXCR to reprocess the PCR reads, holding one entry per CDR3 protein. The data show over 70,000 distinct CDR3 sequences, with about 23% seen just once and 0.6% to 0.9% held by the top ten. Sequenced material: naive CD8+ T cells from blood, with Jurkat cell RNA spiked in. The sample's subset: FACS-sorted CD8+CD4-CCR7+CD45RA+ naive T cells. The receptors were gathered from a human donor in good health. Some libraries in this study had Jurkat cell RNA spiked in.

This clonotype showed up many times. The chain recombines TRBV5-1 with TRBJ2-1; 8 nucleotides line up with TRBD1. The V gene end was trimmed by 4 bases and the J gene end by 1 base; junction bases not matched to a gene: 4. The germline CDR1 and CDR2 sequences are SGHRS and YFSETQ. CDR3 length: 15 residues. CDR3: CASSGGQGSYNEQFF. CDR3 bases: TGCGCCAGCAGCGGCGGACAGGGTTCCTACAATGAGCAGTTCTTC.

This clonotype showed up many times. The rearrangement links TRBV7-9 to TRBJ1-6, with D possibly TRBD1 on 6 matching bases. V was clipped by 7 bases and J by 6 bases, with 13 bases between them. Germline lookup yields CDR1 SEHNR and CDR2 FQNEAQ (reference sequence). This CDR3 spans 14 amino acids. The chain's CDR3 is CASTPDSFNSPLHF. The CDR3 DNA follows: TGTGCCAGCACCCCGGACAGCTTTAATTCACCCCTCCACTTT.

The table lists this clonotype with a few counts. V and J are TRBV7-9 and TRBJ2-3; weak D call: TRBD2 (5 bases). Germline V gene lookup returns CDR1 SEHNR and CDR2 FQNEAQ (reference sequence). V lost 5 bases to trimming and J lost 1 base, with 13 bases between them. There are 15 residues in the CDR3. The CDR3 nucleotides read TGTGCCAGCAGCCTGCGGGTCGGGGGCACAGATACGCAGTATTTT. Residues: CASSLRVGGTDTQYF.

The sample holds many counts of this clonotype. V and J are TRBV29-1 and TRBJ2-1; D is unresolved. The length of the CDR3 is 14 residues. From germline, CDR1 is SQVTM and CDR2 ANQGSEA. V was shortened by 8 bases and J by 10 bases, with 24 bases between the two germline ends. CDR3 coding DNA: TGCAGCACCTGGCCCCTGGACGGACCCCGGGAGCAGTTCTTC. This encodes CSTWPLDGPREQFF.

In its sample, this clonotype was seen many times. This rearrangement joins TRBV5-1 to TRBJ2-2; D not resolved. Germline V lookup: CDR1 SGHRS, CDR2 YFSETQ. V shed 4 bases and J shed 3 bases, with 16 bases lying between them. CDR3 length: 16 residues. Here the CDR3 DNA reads TGCGCCAGCAGCGGTGTCGGCGGAGAGTACACCGGGGAGCTGTTTTTT. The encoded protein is CASSGVGGEYTGELFF.

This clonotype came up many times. The CDR3 DNA follows: TGCGCCAGCAGCTACCAAGAGACCCAGTACTTC. Translated: CASSYQETQYF. The gene calls are TRBV5-1 and TRBJ2-5, with no clear D. This CDR3 spans 11 amino acids. Germline CDR1 SGHRS, CDR2 YFSETQ. V lost 3 bases, J lost 0 bases, and 0 bases lay in between.

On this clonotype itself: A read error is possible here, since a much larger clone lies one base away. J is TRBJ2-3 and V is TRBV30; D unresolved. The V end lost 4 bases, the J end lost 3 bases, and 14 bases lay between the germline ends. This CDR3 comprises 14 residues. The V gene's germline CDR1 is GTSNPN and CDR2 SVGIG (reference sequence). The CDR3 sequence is CAWTITVTTDTQYF. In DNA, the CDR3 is TGTGCCTGGACCATTACGGTGACGACAGATACGCAGTATTTT. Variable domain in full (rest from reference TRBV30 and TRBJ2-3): SQTIHQWPATLVQPVGSPLSLECTVEGTSNPNLYWYRQAAGRGLQLLFYSVGIGQISSEVPQNLSASRPQDRQFILSSKKLLLSDSGFYLCAWTITVTTDTQYFGPGTRLTVL.

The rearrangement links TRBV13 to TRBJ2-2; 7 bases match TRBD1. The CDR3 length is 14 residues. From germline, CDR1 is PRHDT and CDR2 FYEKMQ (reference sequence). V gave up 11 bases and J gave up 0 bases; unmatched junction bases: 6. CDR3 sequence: CAGRTGANTGELFF. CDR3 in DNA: TGTGCCGGGCGGACAGGCGCGAACACCGGGGAGCTGTTTTTT.

CDR3 sequence (DNA): TGTGCCAGCAGCTTCCCCATCGGGACAGATACGCAGTATTTT. This encodes CASSFPIGTDTQYF. This rearrangement joins TRBV7-9 to TRBJ2-3; no clear D. CDR3 length equals 14 residues. Trimming took off 3 bases at V and 3 bases at J, with 10 bases between the two ends. Germline values: CDR1 SEHNR, CDR2 FQNEAQ (reference sequence).

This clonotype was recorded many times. The chain's CDR3 is CSVETDKGAQYF. In DNA form, the CDR3 reads TGCAGCGTTGAGACGGACAAGGGGGCCCAGTACTTC. The rearrangement joins TRBV29-1 to TRBJ2-5; D might be TRBD1 (6 bases). V was trimmed by 3 bases and J by 9 bases, leaving 14 bases between them. The germline gives CDR1 SQVTM, CDR2 ANQGSEA. This CDR3 is built from 12 residues.

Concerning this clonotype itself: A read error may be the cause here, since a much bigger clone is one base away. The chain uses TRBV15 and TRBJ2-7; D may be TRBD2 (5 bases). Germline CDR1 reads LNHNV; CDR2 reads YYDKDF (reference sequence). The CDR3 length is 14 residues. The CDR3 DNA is TGTGCCACCAGCAGAGATAGAGTAGCGTACGGGCAGTACTTC. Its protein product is CATSRDRVAYGQYF.

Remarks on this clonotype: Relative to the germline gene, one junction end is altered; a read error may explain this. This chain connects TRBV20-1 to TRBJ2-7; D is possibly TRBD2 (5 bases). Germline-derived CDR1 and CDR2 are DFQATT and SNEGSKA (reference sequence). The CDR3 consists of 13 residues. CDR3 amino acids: CSTRATHSYEQYF. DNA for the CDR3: TGCAGTACTAGGGCTACCCACTCCTACGAGCAGTACTTC.

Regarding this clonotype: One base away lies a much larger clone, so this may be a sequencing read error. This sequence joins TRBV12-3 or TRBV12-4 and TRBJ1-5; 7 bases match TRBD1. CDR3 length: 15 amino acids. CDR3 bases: TGTGCCAGCAGCGGGACAGCGTATAGCAATCAGCCCCGGCATTTT. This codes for CASSGTAYSNQPRHF.

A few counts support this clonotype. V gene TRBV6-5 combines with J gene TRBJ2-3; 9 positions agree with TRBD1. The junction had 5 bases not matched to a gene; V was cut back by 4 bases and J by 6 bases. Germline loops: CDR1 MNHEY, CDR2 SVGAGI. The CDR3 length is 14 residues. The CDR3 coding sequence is TGTGCCAGCAGTTCTGACAGGGGGGACGATACGCAGTATTTT. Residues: CASSSDRGDDTQYF.

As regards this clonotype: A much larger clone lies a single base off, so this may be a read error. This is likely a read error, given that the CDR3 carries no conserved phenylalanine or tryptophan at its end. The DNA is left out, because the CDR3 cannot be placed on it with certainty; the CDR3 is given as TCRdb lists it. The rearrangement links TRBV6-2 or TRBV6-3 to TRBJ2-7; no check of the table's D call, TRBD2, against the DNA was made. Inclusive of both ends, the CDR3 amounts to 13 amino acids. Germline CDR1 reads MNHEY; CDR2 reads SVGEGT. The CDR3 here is CASSYSGTSGSNL.

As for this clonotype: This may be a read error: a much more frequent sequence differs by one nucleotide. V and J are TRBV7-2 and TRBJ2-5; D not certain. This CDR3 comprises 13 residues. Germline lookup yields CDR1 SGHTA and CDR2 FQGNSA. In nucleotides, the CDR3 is TGTGCCAGCAGCTTAGAGCTCCAAGAGACCCTGTACTTC. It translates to CASSLELQETLYF.

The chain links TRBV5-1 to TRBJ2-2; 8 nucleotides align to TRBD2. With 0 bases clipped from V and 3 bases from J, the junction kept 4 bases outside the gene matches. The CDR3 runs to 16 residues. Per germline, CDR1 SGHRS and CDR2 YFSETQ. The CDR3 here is CASSLAGGEDTGELFF. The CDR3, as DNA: TGCGCCAGCAGCTTGGCCGGGGGGGAGGACACCGGGGAGCTGTTTTTT. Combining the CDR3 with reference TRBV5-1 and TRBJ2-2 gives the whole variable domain KAGVTQTPRYLIKTRGQQVTLSCSPISGHRSVSWYQQTPGQGLQFLFEYFSETQRNKGNFPGRFSGRQFSNSRSEMNVSTLELGDSALYLCASSLAGGEDTGELFFGEGSRLTVL.

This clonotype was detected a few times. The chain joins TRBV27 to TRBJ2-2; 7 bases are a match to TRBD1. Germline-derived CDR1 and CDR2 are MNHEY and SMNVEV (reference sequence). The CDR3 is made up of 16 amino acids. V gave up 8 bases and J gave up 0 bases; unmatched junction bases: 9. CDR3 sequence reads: CASSGTVFPNTGELFF. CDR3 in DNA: TGTGCCAGCTCCGGGACAGTTTTTCCGAACACCGGGGAGCTGTTTTTT.

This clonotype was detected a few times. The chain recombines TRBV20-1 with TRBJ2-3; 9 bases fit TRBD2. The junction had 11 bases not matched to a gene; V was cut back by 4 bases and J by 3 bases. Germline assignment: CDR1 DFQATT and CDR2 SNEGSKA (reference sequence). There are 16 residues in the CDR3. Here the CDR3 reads CSATGGSGRGTDTQYF. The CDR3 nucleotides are TGCAGTGCTACTGGTGGTAGCGGGAGAGGAACAGATACGCAGTATTTT.

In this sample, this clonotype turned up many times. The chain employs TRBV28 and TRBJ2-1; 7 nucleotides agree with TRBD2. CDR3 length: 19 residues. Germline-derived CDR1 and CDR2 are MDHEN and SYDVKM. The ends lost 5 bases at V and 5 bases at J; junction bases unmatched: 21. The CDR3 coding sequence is TGTGCCAGCAGTCCAAATGATAAGATCGTGAGGACTAGGGACAATGAGCAGTTCTTC. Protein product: CASSPNDKIVRTRDNEQFF. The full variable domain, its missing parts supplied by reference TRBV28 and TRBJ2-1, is DVKVTQSSRYLVKRTGEKVFLECVQDMDHENMFWYRQDPGLGLRLIYFSYDVKMKEKGDIPEGYSVSREKKERFSLILESASTNQTSMYLCASSPNDKIVRTRDNEQFFGPGTRLTVL.

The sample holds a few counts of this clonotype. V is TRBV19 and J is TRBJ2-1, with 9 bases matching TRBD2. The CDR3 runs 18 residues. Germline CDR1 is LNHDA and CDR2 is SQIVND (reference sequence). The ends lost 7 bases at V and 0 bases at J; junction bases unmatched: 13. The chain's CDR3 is CASTERGALLSSYNEQFF. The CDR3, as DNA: TGTGCCAGTACGGAGCGGGGGGCATTACTGAGCTCCTACAATGAGCAGTTCTTC.

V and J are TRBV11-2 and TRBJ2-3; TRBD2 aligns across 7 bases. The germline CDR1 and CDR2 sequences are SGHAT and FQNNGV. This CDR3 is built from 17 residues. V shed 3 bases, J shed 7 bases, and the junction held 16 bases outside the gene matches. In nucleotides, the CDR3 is TGTGCCAGCAGCTTGGACATAGCGGGCGGGCCGACACATACGCAGTATTTT. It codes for CASSLDIAGGPTHTQYF.

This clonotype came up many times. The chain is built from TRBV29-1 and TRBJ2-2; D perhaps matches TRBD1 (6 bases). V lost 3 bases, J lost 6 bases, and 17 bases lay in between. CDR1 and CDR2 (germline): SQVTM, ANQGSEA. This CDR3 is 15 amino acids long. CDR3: CSVEDTNRAPGELFF. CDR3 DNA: TGCAGCGTTGAGGATACAAACAGGGCCCCCGGGGAGCTGTTTTTT.

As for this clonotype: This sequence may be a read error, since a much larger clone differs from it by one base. CDR3 DNA: TGTGCCAGCAGTTACTCGACAGGGGGGACTGAAGCTTTCTTT. It codes for CASSYSTGGTEAFF. The chain is built from TRBV6-2 or TRBV6-3 and TRBJ1-1; 9 bases align to TRBD1. V gave up 0 bases and J gave up 5 bases; unmatched junction bases: 1. The CDR3 runs 14 residues. Per the germline V gene, CDR1 is MNHEY and CDR2 is SVGEGT.

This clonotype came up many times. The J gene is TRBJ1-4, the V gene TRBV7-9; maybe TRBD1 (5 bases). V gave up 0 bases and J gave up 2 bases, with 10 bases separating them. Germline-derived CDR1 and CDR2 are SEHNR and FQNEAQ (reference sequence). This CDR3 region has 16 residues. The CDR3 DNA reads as TGTGCCAGCAGCTTAGCTCGGTGGGGGACTAATGAAAAACTGTTTTTT. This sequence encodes CASSLARWGTNEKLFF. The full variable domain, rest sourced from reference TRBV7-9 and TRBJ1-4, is DTGVSQNPRHKITKRGQNVTFRCDPISEHNRLYWYRQTLGQGPEFLTYFQNEAQLEKSRLLSDRFSAERPKGSFSTLEIQRTEQGDSAMYLCASSLARWGTNEKLFFGSGTQLSVL.

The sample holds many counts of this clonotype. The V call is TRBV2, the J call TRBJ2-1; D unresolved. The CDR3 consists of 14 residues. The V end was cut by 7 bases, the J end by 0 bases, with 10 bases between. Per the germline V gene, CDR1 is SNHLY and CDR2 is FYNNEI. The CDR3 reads CASNQRSSYNEQFF. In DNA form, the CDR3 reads TGTGCCAGCAATCAAAGAAGCTCCTACAATGAGCAGTTCTTC.